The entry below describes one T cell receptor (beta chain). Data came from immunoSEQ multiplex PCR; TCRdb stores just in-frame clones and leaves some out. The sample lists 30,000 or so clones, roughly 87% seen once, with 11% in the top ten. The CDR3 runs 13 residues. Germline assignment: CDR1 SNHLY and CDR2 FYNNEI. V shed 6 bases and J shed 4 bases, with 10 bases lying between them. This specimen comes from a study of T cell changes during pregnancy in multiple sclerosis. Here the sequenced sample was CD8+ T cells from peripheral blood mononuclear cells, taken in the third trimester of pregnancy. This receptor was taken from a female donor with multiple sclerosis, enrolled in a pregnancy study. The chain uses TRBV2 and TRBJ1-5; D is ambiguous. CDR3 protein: CASRIGGNQPQHF. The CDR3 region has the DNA TGTGCCAGCAGGATCGGCGGAAATCAGCCCCAGCATTTT.